This TCR beta chain comes out of a study of T cell responses to AZD1222 COVID-19 vaccine. At the level of the study: Pooling was applied to second doses at about 4 or about 12 weeks. Study results and caveats: Reportedly, close to half of spike-specific TCRs are directed against unmutated variant regions. No day 14 peak samples; only post-peak repertoires were characterized.

V was pared by 3 bases and J by 7 bases, with 4 bases of the junction left unmatched. The length of the CDR3 is 15 residues. Germline lookup yields CDR1 LGHDT and CDR2 YNNKEL (reference sequence). Method: immunoSEQ multiplex PCR; TCRdb's copy keeps in-frame clones and lacks some. Among 160,000 or so clones listed, more than 80% were seen once. This clone was observed once. Antigen specificity is unknown. This TCR was recovered from an adult in good health. Sequencing used peripheral blood, obtained on day 0 of AZD1222 vaccination. The chain employs TRBV3-1 (or the pseudogene TRBV3-2) and TRBJ2-2; 11 bases map to TRBD1. The CDR3 sequence: CASSQDRGRVGELFF. Here the CDR3 DNA reads TGTGCCAGCAGCCAGGACAGGGGGCGGGTCGGGGAGCTGTTTTTT.